What follows are 25 T cell receptor beta chains derived from one specimen sequenced in a study of CD8 T cells in Susac syndrome. Random hexamers primed reverse transcription of roughly 0.45 to 1 ug RNA. TCRdb independently ran MiXCR on the immunoSEQ multiplex PCR reads; one entry per CDR3 protein. The sample holds about 180,000 distinct CDR3 sequences, roughly 94% seen once. Sequenced input: CD4+ T cells from PBMCs. These receptors came from a human donor with Susac syndrome.

The rearrangement links TRBV7-6 to TRBJ2-1; TRBD2 matches at 7 bases. CDR3 length: 15 residues. Per germline, CDR1 SGHVS and CDR2 FNYEAQ. With 5 bases clipped from V and 7 bases from J, the junction kept 11 bases outside the gene matches. The CDR3 bases are TGTGCCAGCAGCCCCCGTGGCGGGAGAAGGAATGAGCAGTTCTTC. This gives the protein CASSPRGGRRNEQFF.

The genes are TRBV20-1 and TRBJ1-1; D gene unclear. V was shortened by 1 base and J by 0 bases, with 6 bases between the two germline ends. CDR3 size: 13 residues. In germline, CDR1 is DFQATT, CDR2 SNEGSKA (reference sequence). DNA of the CDR3: TGCAGTGCTAGAGGAGAGATGAACACTGAAGCTTTCTTT. Its protein is CSARGEMNTEAFF.

V gene TRBV28 combines with J gene TRBJ1-1; possible D gene TRBD1, 5 bases. V was cut by 6 bases and J by 1 base, with 18 bases left in between. The germline gives CDR1 MDHEN, CDR2 SYDVKM. The CDR3 runs 16 residues. For the CDR3, the DNA is TGTGCCAGCAGACCCCCCCGGGGGATCCGGAACACTGAAGCTTTCTTT. This gives the protein CASRPPRGIRNTEAFF. Looking up the rest from reference TRBV28 and TRBJ1-1 gives the full variable domain: DVKVTQSSRYLVKRTGEKVFLECVQDMDHENMFWYRQDPGLGLRLIYFSYDVKMKEKGDIPEGYSVSREKKERFSLILESASTNQTSMYLCASRPPRGIRNTEAFFGQGTRLTVV.

V and J are TRBV19 and TRBJ1-2; D gene ambiguous. The germline gives CDR1 LNHDA, CDR2 SQIVND (reference sequence). This CDR3 has 15 amino acids. V lost 8 bases to trimming and J lost 8 bases, with 24 bases between them. In DNA form, the CDR3 reads TGTGCCAGTTCAGGCTCTGGAAGTCTGTCCCGCGGCTACACCTTC. This sequence encodes CASSGSGSLSRGYTF.

The J gene is TRBJ2-7, the V gene TRBV20-1; 11 bases align to TRBD2. Trimming took 0 bases from V and 1 from J; bases not matched to a gene: 5. Germline CDR1 reads DFQATT; CDR2 reads SNEGSKA (reference sequence). The CDR3 runs 16 residues. The CDR3 spells CSARDPGTSGSYEQYF. The DNA of the CDR3 is TGCAGTGCTAGAGACCCCGGGACTAGCGGATCCTACGAGCAGTACTTC.

The V and J genes are TRBV5-6 and TRBJ1-1; a possible D gene is TRBD1 (6 bases). This CDR3 comprises 15 residues. V lost 4 bases and J 5 bases, leaving 18 bases between the germline ends. In germline, CDR1 is SGHDT, CDR2 YYEEEE. The CDR3 region has the DNA TGTGCCAGCAGCAGAGGAATCCAGGGGCCAACTGAAGCTTTCTTT. Its translation: CASSRGIQGPTEAFF. The full variable domain, rest sourced from reference TRBV5-6 and TRBJ1-1, is DAGVTQSPTHLIKTRGQQVTLRCSPKSGHDTVSWYQQALGQGPQFIFQYYEEEERQRGNFPDRFSGHQFPNYSSELNVNALLLGDSALYLCASSRGIQGPTEAFFGQGTRLTVV.

This chain connects TRBV18 to TRBJ1-1; no reliable D call. The CDR3 runs 14 residues. The V end was cut by 3 bases, the J end by 0 bases, with 8 bases between. Germline-derived CDR1 and CDR2 are KGHSH and LQKENI. CDR3 nucleotide sequence: TGTGCCAGCTCACCGGGAAGCTTGAACACTGAAGCTTTCTTT. Protein sequence: CASSPGSLNTEAFF.

The V and J genes are TRBV29-1 and TRBJ1-1, with no clear D. The CDR3 has 13 residues. CDR1 is SQVTM, CDR2 ANQGSEA, per germline. V was clipped by 4 bases and J by 1 base, with 10 bases between them. This chain's CDR3 is CSVVHSGNTEAFF. In DNA form, the CDR3 reads TGCAGCGTTGTACACAGTGGGAACACTGAAGCTTTCTTT.

This chain uses TRBV27 with TRBJ1-2, with 9 bases matching TRBD1. V shed 6 bases, J shed 5 bases, and the junction held 10 bases outside the gene matches. The CDR3 totals 15 residues. Looked up from germline, CDR1 is MNHEY and CDR2 is SMNVEV (reference sequence). CDR3 residues: CASRGTRQGVYGYTF. The CDR3 coding sequence is TGTGCCAGCAGGGGGACTCGACAGGGGGTATATGGCTACACCTTC.

The V and J genes are TRBV12-3 or TRBV12-4 and TRBJ2-5, with D perhaps TRBD2 (5 bases). V lost 5 bases and J 5 bases, leaving 15 bases between the germline ends. This CDR3 spans 14 amino acids. The CDR3 spells CASSPAVPPETQYF. The CDR3 DNA sequence: TGTGCCAGCAGTCCAGCGGTTCCTCCGGAGACCCAGTACTTC.

The gene calls are TRBV29-1 and TRBJ2-4, with a weak D call TRBD1 (6 bases). Germline V CDR1 and CDR2: SQVTM, ANQGSEA. This CDR3 has 16 residues. V lost 4 bases to trimming and J lost 1 base, with 17 bases between them. As DNA, the CDR3 is TGCAGCGTTGCGAGGGATCAGGGGATGGCCAAAAACATTCAGTACTTC. Translation: CSVARDQGMAKNIQYF.

The chain carries TRBV2 and TRBJ2-5; 8 bases fit TRBD2. The ends lost 6 bases at V and 12 bases at J; junction bases unmatched: 12. CDR1 is SNHLY and CDR2 is FYNNEI in the germline V gene. The CDR3 has 13 amino acids. Here the CDR3 DNA reads TGTGCCAGCAGAGTCGGACTAGCCGAGGGGGAGTACTTC. The encoded protein is CASRVGLAEGEYF.

This clonotype was recorded only once. The chain couples TRBV11-1 to TRBJ2-1; 13 nucleotides line up with TRBD2. V shed 7 bases and J 5 bases; nucleotides not matched to a gene: 5. There are 15 residues in the CDR3. Germline values: CDR1 SGHAT, CDR2 FQDESV (reference sequence). In DNA form, the CDR3 reads TGTGCCAGCAAACTAGCGGGGGGGGGAAACAATGAGCAGTTCTTC. Encoded protein: CASKLAGGGNNEQFF.

This clonotype has just one count. This chain uses TRBV24-1 with TRBJ1-2; no clear D gene. Germline V CDR1 and CDR2: KGHDR, SFDVKD. Trimming removed 5 bases from V and 2 bases from J, with 8 bases in between. The CDR3 sequence is 13 residues long. The DNA of the CDR3 is TGTGCCACCAGTGGGCAAGAGAACTATGGCTACACCTTC. Translating gives CATSGQENYGYTF.

This sequence joins TRBV4-2 and TRBJ2-1; no clear D gene. V was clipped by 0 bases and J by 10 bases, with 7 bases between them. Germline CDR1 and CDR2: LGHNA and YNFKEQ. The CDR3 consists of 12 residues. The CDR3 region is CASSQDSREQFF. The CDR3, as DNA: TGTGCCAGCAGCCAAGATAGTCGCGAGCAGTTCTTC.

V gene TRBV6-2 or TRBV6-3 combines with J gene TRBJ2-7, with 8 nucleotides matching TRBD1. Germline trimming cut 1 base from V and 0 bases from J; bases unmatched to any gene: 17. CDR1 and CDR2 (germline): MNHEY, SVGEGT. This CDR3 is 20 amino acids long. The CDR3, as DNA: TGTGCCAGCAGTTACTACCCGGTGGCCAGGGGGCGGACCCTCTCCTACGAGCAGTACTTC. Translated: CASSYYPVARGRTLSYEQYF.

This sequence joins TRBV10-3 and TRBJ2-7, with 7 bases fitting TRBD1. Looked up from germline, CDR1 is ENHRY and CDR2 is SYGVKD. J was trimmed by 2 bases and V by 11 bases; bases with no gene match: 9. The CDR3 runs 13 residues. CDR3 residues: CALRRDSPYEQYF. CDR3 sequence (DNA): TGTGCCCTTCGAAGGGACAGTCCCTACGAGCAGTACTTC.

The CDR3 loop is CSARGRLAGPFGNEQFF. CDR3 DNA sequence: TGCAGTGCTAGAGGCCGACTAGCGGGGCCCTTTGGCAATGAGCAGTTCTTC. The chain couples TRBV20-1 to TRBJ2-1; 11 bases line up with TRBD2. After removal of 1 base from V and 6 bases from J, the junction contained 11 bases not matched to a gene. There are 17 residues in the CDR3. Germline CDR1 reads DFQATT; CDR2 reads SNEGSKA (reference sequence).

V and J are TRBV4-1 and TRBJ2-7; tentative D call: TRBD1 (5 bases). Germline assignment: CDR1 MGHRA and CDR2 YSYEKL. This CDR3 has 15 amino acids. Trimming removed 4 bases at V and 7 bases at J, with 20 bases between. CDR3 amino acids: CASSLGHEKGEEQYF. The CDR3 region has the DNA TGCGCCAGCAGCCTCGGGCACGAGAAAGGGGAAGAGCAGTACTTC.

V usage is TRBV20-1 and J usage is TRBJ2-5, with 7 bases identical to TRBD2. The CDR3 is made up of 14 amino acids. Germline CDR1 is DFQATT and CDR2 is SNEGSKA (reference sequence). Trimming took 5 bases from V and 2 from J; bases not matched to a gene: 8. The DNA of the CDR3 is TGCAGTGCTTTAGGACTAGACGAACAAGAGACCCAGTACTTC. Its protein is CSALGLDEQETQYF.

The chain links TRBV20-1 to TRBJ2-7; 7 positions agree with TRBD2. After removal of 5 bases from V and 5 bases from J, the junction contained 15 bases not matched to a gene. The length of the CDR3 is 15 residues. Germline loops: CDR1 DFQATT, CDR2 SNEGSKA (reference sequence). The CDR3 region is CSAYRAGQGGNEQYF. In nucleotides, the CDR3 is TGCAGTGCTTACCGAGCCGGGCAGGGAGGGAACGAGCAGTACTTC.

As regards this clonotype: The junction departs from the called germline gene at one end, perhaps through a read error. The chain employs TRBV10-3 and TRBJ2-1; TRBD1 is a possible D gene (6 bases). Germline V gives CDR1 ENHRY, CDR2 SYGVKD. There are 11 residues in the CDR3. The CDR3 reads CAVRGRREQFF. The CDR3 region has the DNA TGTGCCGTCAGGGGACGGAGAGAGCAGTTCTTC.

This clonotype was seen just once. The chain links TRBV18 to TRBJ1-3; a possible D gene is TRBD1 (6 bases). The CDR3 consists of 16 residues. Germline V gene data show CDR1 as KGHSH and CDR2 as LQKENI. V was pared by 5 bases and J by 4 bases, with 18 bases between. CDR3 nucleotides: TGTGCCAGCTCAATACCGACAGGCTCGGACGGAAACACCATATATTTT. It translates to CASSIPTGSDGNTIYF. Supplemented by reference TRBV18 and TRBJ1-3, the full variable domain reads NAGVMQNPRHLVRRRGQEARLRCSPMKGHSHVYWYRQLPEEGLKFMVYLQKENIIDESGMPKERFSAEFPKEGPSILRIQQVVRGDSAAYFCASSIPTGSDGNTIYFGEGSWLTVV.

This chain joins TRBV20-1 and TRBJ2-1; 11 positions agree with TRBD1. CDR1 and CDR2 from the germline V gene are DFQATT and SNEGSKA (reference sequence). This CDR3 has 15 amino acids. V dropped 1 base and J dropped 6; count of bases not matched to a gene: 5. The CDR3 spells CSARVGQGATNEQFF. CDR3 nucleotides: TGCAGTGCTAGAGTAGGACAGGGGGCCACCAATGAGCAGTTCTTC.

The chain uses TRBV7-2 and TRBJ2-1, with D possibly being TRBD2 (5 bases). In germline, CDR1 is SGHTA, CDR2 FQGNSA. CDR3 length equals 15 residues. V was pared by 7 bases and J by 6 bases, with 19 bases between. The CDR3 DNA sequence: TGTGCCAGCACCCAAGAGGTCGGGAAGACCAATGAGCAGTTCTTC. Its translation is CASTQEVGKTNEQFF.